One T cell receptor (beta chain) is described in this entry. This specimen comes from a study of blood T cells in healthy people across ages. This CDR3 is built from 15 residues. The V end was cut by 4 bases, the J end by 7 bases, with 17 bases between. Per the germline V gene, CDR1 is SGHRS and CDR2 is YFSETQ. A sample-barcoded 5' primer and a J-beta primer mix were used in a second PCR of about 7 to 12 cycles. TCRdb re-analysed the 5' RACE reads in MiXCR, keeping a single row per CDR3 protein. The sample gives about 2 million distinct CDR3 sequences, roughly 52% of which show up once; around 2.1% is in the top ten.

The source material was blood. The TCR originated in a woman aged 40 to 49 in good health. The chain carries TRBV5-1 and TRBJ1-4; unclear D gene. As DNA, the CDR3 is TGCGCCAGCAGCAGATGGACCTCCCGAGGTGAAAAACTGTTTTTT. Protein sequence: CASSRWTSRGEKLFF. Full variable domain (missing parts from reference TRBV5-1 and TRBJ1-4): KAGVTQTPRYLIKTRGQQVTLSCSPISGHRSVSWYQQTPGQGLQFLFEYFSETQRNKGNFPGRFSGRQFSNSRSEMNVSTLELGDSALYLCASSRWTSRGEKLFFGSGTQLSVL.